This T cell receptor (beta chain) was sequenced in a study of shared clonotypes between healthy human individuals. Sequencing was performed with immunoSEQ multiplex PCR; in TCRdb, only in-frame clones are kept and a portion is missing. The sample carries 550,000 to 850,000 clones, approximately 74% recorded once. V lost 7 bases and J 9 bases, leaving 12 bases between the germline ends. The CDR3 is made up of 11 amino acids. Germline V CDR1 and CDR2: MNHNS, SASEGT. This clone was seen just once. The receptor comes from a woman between 25 and 40 years old in good health. The chain recombines TRBV6-1 with TRBJ1-2, with no clear D. Sequenced material: memory CD4+ T cells sorted from blood. The subset is: CD45RA-negative fraction. DNA of the CDR3: TGTGCCAGCAATCGGGGAGATAGCTACACCTTC. Amino acids: CASNRGDSYTF.